Listed below are T cell receptor beta chains from one sample, sequenced in a study of blood T cells in healthy people across ages. TCRdb passed the 5' RACE reads through MiXCR, listing each CDR3 protein once. Among approximately 810,000 distinct CDR3 sequences listed, around 36% were seen once. Sequenced material: blood. These receptor sequences come from a man aged 18 to 35 in good health. The CDR3 runs from the conserved cysteine through the conserved F or W. Fields, in order: clone size, V gene, D gene, J gene, CDR3 DNA, CDR3 protein. D genes are given only for firm matches. Rows may omit the clone size; those that give it use once, few, many or a size class.

>.|TRBV6-1|TRBD1|TRBJ1-5
TGTGCCAGTACCCCCGGGACAGGGGGACCTACTAGCAATCAGCCCCAGCATTTT
CASTPGTGGPTSNQPQHF
>.|TRBV29-1|TRBD1|TRBJ1-1
TGCAGCGTGCGACAGGGAGGGGGCACTGAAGCTTTCTTT
CSVRQGGGTEAFF
>.|TRBV20-1|.|TRBJ2-3
TGCAGTGCTAGAGATGGGAGCAGTTTTTTAACCGATACGCAGTATTTT
CSARDGSSFLTDTQYF
>few|TRBV15|.|TRBJ1-1
TGTGCCACCGCTGCAGAACCCGGGGGGCGAGTTACTGAAGCTTTCTTT
CATAAEPGGRVTEAFF
>few|TRBV20-1|.|TRBJ2-7
TGCAGTGCTAGGGCGACACACTCCTACGAGCAGTACTTC
CSARATHSYEQYF
>.|TRBV4-3|.|TRBJ1-4
TGCGCCAGCAGCCAAGCGAAAACGGGCACTAATGAAAAACTGTTTTTT
CASSQAKTGTNEKLFF
>few|TRBV28|.|TRBJ1-2
TGTGCCAGCAGTCCCCCGGGGGGAGGGACTGGATCGTATGGCTACACCTTC
CASSPPGGGTGSYGYTF
>.|TRBV4-2|.|TRBJ2-7
TGTGCCAGCAGCCCCCAGTTCGGATCCTACGAGCAGTACTTC
CASSPQFGSYEQYF
>.|TRBV10-3|.|TRBJ2-1
TGTGCCATCAGTGAGTCTGAATGGGGATCCTACGAGCAGTTCTTC
CAISESEWGSYEQFF
>few|TRBV3-1|.|TRBJ2-5
TGTGCCAGCAGCCAAGGAAAAGGGAGAGAGACCCAGTACTTC
CASSQGKGRETQYF
>.|TRBV18|.|TRBJ2-7
TGTGCCAGCTCACCACGTGCAGGGGATGGGGACGAGCAGTACTTC
CASSPRAGDGDEQYF
>few|TRBV4-3|.|TRBJ2-2
TGCGCCAGCAGCCAAGAACTCACCGGGGAGCTGTTTTTT
CASSQELTGELFF
>once|TRBV10-3|TRBD1|TRBJ1-5
TGTGCCATCAGTGACGGGACAGGGAAGGCAAATCAGCCCCAGCATTTT
CAISDGTGKANQPQHF
>.|TRBV6-1|TRBD1|TRBJ1-1
TGTGCCAGCAGTGCAGGGGGCCTGAGGAACACTGAAGCTTTCTTT
CASSAGGLRNTEAFF
>.|TRBV12-3/TRBV12-4|.|TRBJ1-1
TGTGCCAGCAGTTTAGCGGGGGGGGCCACTGAAGCTTTCTTT
CASSLAGGATEAFF
>.|TRBV29-1|.|TRBJ1-2
TGCAGCGTTGAAGATCGAGAGGAGGGTGGCTACACCTTC
CSVEDREEGGYTF
>few|TRBV14|TRBD2|TRBJ2-3
TGTGCCAGCAGCCTTTGGACTAGCGGGGATACGCAGTATTTT
CASSLWTSGDTQYF
>.|TRBV6-6|.|TRBJ2-7
TGTGCCAGCAGTTACGACGCGGACAACAGGGACGAGCAGTACTTC
CASSYDADNRDEQYF
>.|TRBV4-3|.|TRBJ2-1
TGCGCCGGCAGCCGCACGGGGGCCGCCTACAATGAGCAGTTCTTC
CAGSRTGAAYNEQFF
>few|TRBV27|.|TRBJ2-5
TGTGCCAGCAGTTCCGGACCGACCCAAGAGACCCAGTACTTC
CASSSGPTQETQYF
>.|TRBV11-2|TRBD1|TRBJ2-7
TGTGCCAGCAGCTTAGAGATGGGACAGAACTCCTACGAGCAGTACTTC
CASSLEMGQNSYEQYF
>.|TRBV10-3|TRBD1|TRBJ2-2
TGTGCCACTAGAGGACAGGTTAACGCCGGGGAGCTGTTTTTT
CATRGQVNAGELFF
>few|TRBV13|TRBD1|TRBJ1-1
TGTGCCAGCAGTCTTCGGCCAGGGGGTTCTTACACTGAAGCTTTCTTT
CASSLRPGGSYTEAFF
>many|TRBV20-1|.|TRBJ2-3
TGCAGTGCTAGAGTGGACCACGATCCTAGCACAGATACGCAGTATTTT
CSARVDHDPSTDTQYF
>few|TRBV20-1|TRBD1|TRBJ1-6
TGCAGTGGACGACAGGGGAATTCACCCCTCCACTTT
CSGRQGNSPLHF
>.|TRBV5-1|TRBD2|TRBJ2-1
TGCGCCACCGGAGCTAGCGGGGGGTACAATGAGCAGTTCTTC
CATGASGGYNEQFF
>.|TRBV6-2/TRBV6-3|.|TRBJ1-5
TGTGCCAGCAGTTACGGGAATGGCAATCAGCCCCAGCATTTT
CASSYGNGNQPQHF
>.|TRBV20-1|TRBD2|TRBJ2-3
TGCAGTGCTCCCGCCAACGGGGCTAGCGGTACAGATACGCAGTATTTT
CSAPANGASGTDTQYF
>.|TRBV20-1|.|TRBJ1-2
TGCAGTGCTAAGACCGGGGGCGCGGAGGGCTACACCTTC
CSAKTGGAEGYTF
>many|TRBV27|TRBD2|TRBJ2-7
TGTGCCAGCGGACTAGCGAGTATCTCCTACGAGCAGTACTTC
CASGLASISYEQYF
>many|TRBV4-3|.|TRBJ2-1
TGCGCCAGCAGCCTTCGGCTGAACAATGAGCAGTTCTTC
CASSLRLNNEQFF
>.|TRBV2|.|TRBJ2-7
TGTGCCAGCAGTGAATTGTACTCCTCAGGGGAGCAGTACTTC
CASSELYSSGEQYF
>.|TRBV4-3|.|TRBJ1-2
TGCGTCAGCAGCCAAGATGCAATTCAGGTTAGGGTCCATGGCTACACCTTC
CVSSQDAIQVRVHGYTF
>.|TRBV20-1|.|TRBJ2-5
TGCAGTGCACTACCTCGGGGAGAGACCCAGTACTTC
CSALPRGETQYF
>.|TRBV11-2|TRBD2|TRBJ2-3
TGTGCCAGCAGCTCGGGGACTAGACACGGTACGCAGTATTTT
CASSSGTRHGTQYF
>many|TRBV12-3/TRBV12-4|.|TRBJ1-2
TGTGCCAGCAGTCCCTCGGCGCCAGGGCGCTATGGCTACACCTTC
CASSPSAPGRYGYTF
>.|TRBV7-2|TRBD2|TRBJ2-3
TGTGCCAGCAGCGCGTCTAGCGGGGGGCCAGATACGCAGTATTTT
CASSASSGGPDTQYF
>.|TRBV12-3/TRBV12-4|.|TRBJ2-3
TGTACCAGCAGTGTAGGCCCCGGCGATACGCAGTATTTT
CTSSVGPGDTQYF
>.|TRBV3-1|.|TRBJ2-2
TGTGCCAGCAGCCACGATACAGGGATATTTTTGTCCGGGGAGCTGTTTTTT
CASSHDTGIFLSGELFF
>.|TRBV12-3/TRBV12-4|.|TRBJ1-5
TGTGCCAGCAGTTTAGGTGGGGAGGGTTTGCAGCCCCAGCATTTT
CASSLGGEGLQPQHF
>once|TRBV4-3|.|TRBJ1-1
TGCGCCAGCAGCCAAGAGCGGGGCCATCGCACTGAAGCTTTCTTT
CASSQERGHRTEAFF
>.|TRBV6-2/TRBV6-3|.|TRBJ1-2
TGTGCCAGCAGCCGGACAGCCCCTCGGCATGGCTACACCTTC
CASSRTAPRHGYTF
>few|TRBV7-9|TRBD2|TRBJ2-1
TGTGCCAGCAGCCCAGGGACTAGCGGAGTGTCCTACAATGAGCAGTTCTTC
CASSPGTSGVSYNEQFF
>.|TRBV5-1|.|TRBJ2-1
TGCGCCAGCACACTACAGGGCGATGAGCAGTTCTTC
CASTLQGDEQFF
>.|TRBV2|TRBD2|TRBJ2-3
TGTGCCAGCAGCGGAATACTAGCGGGGGATGCGGATACGCAGTATTTT
CASSGILAGDADTQYF
>few|TRBV7-8|TRBD1|TRBJ2-7
TGTGCCAGCAGCTTCCTCGACAGGGGCGAGCAGTACTTC
CASSFLDRGEQYF
>many|TRBV12-3/TRBV12-4|.|TRBJ2-3
TGTGCCAGCAGTTTAATGGTTTATGGGGCAGATACGCAGTATTTT
CASSLMVYGADTQYF
>many|TRBV6-6|TRBD1|TRBJ2-1
TGTGCCAGCAGTTCCCCCGGGACAGGATCCCACAATGAGCAGTTCTTC
CASSSPGTGSHNEQFF
>.|TRBV12-3/TRBV12-4|.|TRBJ1-2
TGTGCCAGCAGTCCCACCGGGACGACGGGGGGCTACACCTTC
CASSPTGTTGGYTF
>.|TRBV12-3/TRBV12-4|TRBD2|TRBJ2-1
TGTGCCAGCAGTCGGACTAGCGGGGGGGCAAATGAGCAGTTCTTC
CASSRTSGGANEQFF
>.|TRBV9|.|TRBJ2-3
TGTGCCAGCAGCGTATTCAGGGACACAGCCCCAGATACGCGGTATTTT
CASSVFRDTAPDTRYF
>few|TRBV3-1|TRBD2|TRBJ2-1
TGTGCCAGCAGCCGGGGAGCGGGGACCCTTCGCAATGAGCAGTTCTTC
CASSRGAGTLRNEQFF
>.|TRBV27|.|TRBJ2-1
TGTGCCAGCAACACAGGAGCCGTCTCCTACAATGAGCAGTTCTTC
CASNTGAVSYNEQFF
>.|TRBV5-1|TRBD1|TRBJ1-5
TGCGCCAGCAGCTGGACAGGGCTTGGCAATCAGCCCCAGCATTTT
CASSWTGLGNQPQHF
>.|TRBV14|.|TRBJ1-2
TGTGCCAGCAGCCAAGCCAGGGGCTATGGCTACACCTTC
CASSQARGYGYTF
>many|TRBV13|.|TRBJ2-7
TGTGCCAGCAGCCCGGGCGCAGGGGACTACCTCTCCTACGAGCAGTACTTC
CASSPGAGDYLSYEQYF
>.|TRBV7-2|.|TRBJ2-3
TGTGCCAGCAGGGGGATGACAGATACGCAGTATTTT
CASRGMTDTQYF
>.|TRBV10-3|.|TRBJ1-6
TGTGCCATCAGTGACCAGTGGTCACCCCTCCACTTT
CAISDQWSPLHF
>few|TRBV6-6|TRBD2|TRBJ2-5
TGTGCCAGCAGACGCGGGGGTACCCAAGAGACCCAGTACTTC
CASRRGGTQETQYF